The next 30 T cell receptor beta chains were all read from a single sample in a study of tissue T cells after allogeneic stem cell transplantation. Only in-frame clones appear in the TCRdb table, and some are missing; sequencing was by immunoSEQ multiplex PCR. The sample holds roughly 3,200 clones; 40% to 55% are singletons and the top ten take about a sixth. Time point defined: mouse harvest day 14 after allogeneic transplant. Mouse grafts combined 10^7 T-cell-depleted bone marrow cells with 10^6 splenic CD5+ T cells. The sequencing sample was made of gut tissue. Source of these receptors: a female BALB/c mouse given C57BL/6 T cells with graft-versus-host disease after an allogeneic hematopoietic cell transplant.

This clone turned up a few times. Gene and germline names: mouse. The CDR3 end is not reached by the read, which stops 1 residue before it; the germline J gene fills it in. This rearrangement joins TRBV26 to TRBJ2-3, with 8 bases aligning to TRBD2. Unmatched junction bases numbered 6, after V lost 4 bases and J lost 0 bases. Per the germline V gene, CDR1 is KGHPV and CDR2 is FQNQEV (reference sequence). The CDR3 spans 16 residues. The CDR3 bases that were read are TGTGCCAGCAGTCCCTCCTGGGGGGCTAGTGCAGAAACGCTGTAT. It encodes CASSPSWGASAETLY. The whole CDR3 is CASSPSWGASAETLYF. The full variable domain, with the rest looked up from reference TRBV26 and TRBJ2-3, is NSKVIQTPRYLVKGQGQKAKMRCIPEKGHPVVFWYQQNKNNEFKFLINFQNQEVLQQIDMTEKRFSAECPSNSPCSLEIQSSEAGDSALYLCASSPSWGASAETLYFGSGTRLTVL.

Only a few counts were recorded for this clone. Mouse gene names and germline throughout. The sequence runs out 1 residue before the end of the CDR3; the remainder is reconstructed from the germline J gene. The chain employs TRBV15 and TRBJ2-2; 10 nucleotides agree with TRBD2. CDR1 is SGHND, CDR2 FRSKSL, per germline. The CDR3 length is 15 residues. V lost 7 bases to trimming and J lost 4 bases; unmatched junction nucleotides: 6. The sequenced part of the CDR3 DNA is TGTGCCAGCAACCTGGGGGGGCGCGGCACCGGGCAGCTCTAC. As protein: CASNLGGRGTGQLY. The entire CDR3 protein is CASNLGGRGTGQLYF. The whole variable domain, filled in from reference TRBV15 and TRBJ2-2, reads DAGVTQTPRHEVAEKGQTIILKCEPVSGHNDLFWYRQTKIQGLELLSYFRSKSLMEDGGAFKDRFKAEMLNSSFSTLKIQPTEPKDSAVYLCASNLGGRGTGQLYFGEGSKLTVL.

This clone showed up just a few times. The genes and germline here are from mouse. Coverage ceases 1 residue before the CDR3 finishes, and the germline J gene fills in the end. This CDR3 is also generated by other DNA sequences in the sample. This chain joins TRBV26 and TRBJ1-3; D call uncertain. Germline CDR1 reads KGHPV; CDR2 reads FQNQEV (reference sequence). This CDR3 is 15 amino acids long. Trimming left V 0 bases short and J 1 base short, with 7 bases between. The CDR3 sequence is CASSLSAGSGNTLYF. The CDR3 DNA, read in part, is TGTGCCAGCAGTCTGTCGGCGGGGTCTGGAAATACGCTCTAT.

Points on this clone: Gene names refer to mouse genes. The missing CDR3 end, 1 residue past where the read stops, is filled in from the germline J gene. The chain uses TRBV26 and TRBJ1-6; no clear D gene. TRBJ1-6 has ORF status, its function being uncertain. CDR1 and CDR2 (germline): KGHPV, FQNQEV (reference sequence). Trimming took 3 bases from V and 3 from J, leaving 6 bases between them. This CDR3 is 14 amino acids long. The CDR3 bases that were read are TGTGCCAGCAGTCTCCGGGACTATAATTCGCCCCTCTAC. Its protein product is CASSLRDYNSPLY. The complete CDR3 sequence is CASSLRDYNSPLYF.

As for this clone: The genes are named according to mouse. The sequenced fragment ends 1 residue before the CDR3 boundary, so the rest is inferred from the germline J gene. The chain has TRBV26 and TRBJ1-4; 7 nucleotides line up with TRBD1. The CDR3 consists of 14 residues. Germline V gene data show CDR1 as KGHPV and CDR2 as FQNQEV (reference sequence). Losses at the gene ends were 6 bases for V and 0 bases for J; bases not matched to a gene: 1. The covered CDR3 bases are TGTGCCAGCAGGACAGGGTTTTCCAACGAAAGATTATTT. It translates to CASRTGFSNERLF. The CDR3 as a whole reads CASRTGFSNERLFF. Full variable domain (missing parts from reference TRBV26 and TRBJ1-4): NSKVIQTPRYLVKGQGQKAKMRCIPEKGHPVVFWYQQNKNNEFKFLINFQNQEVLQQIDMTEKRFSAECPSNSPCSLEIQSSEAGDSALYLCASRTGFSNERLFFGHGTKLSVL.

As concerns this clone: Gene names are mouse gene names. With the read ending 1 residue before the CDR3 end, the germline J gene is used to fill in that end. The rearrangement links TRBV26 to TRBJ2-2, with D uncertain. CDR1 and CDR2 from the germline V gene are KGHPV and FQNQEV (reference sequence). The CDR3 has 14 residues. V gave up 2 bases and J gave up 1 base, with 5 bases separating them. The DNA read from the CDR3 is TGTGCCAGCAGTCTGGAAATAAACACCGGGCAGCTCTAC. Translated, it gives CASSLEINTGQLY. The CDR3 in its entirety is CASSLEINTGQLYF.

This clone was counted only a few times. Germline and genes: mouse. Coverage ceases 1 residue before the CDR3 finishes, and the germline J gene fills in the end. The rearrangement joins TRBV13-1 to TRBJ2-7; D remains unclear. Germline values: CDR1 NSHNY, CDR2 SYGAGN. V was cut by 0 bases and J by 5 bases, with 6 bases left in between. This CDR3 contains 12 residues. The CDR3: CASSDAGDEQYF. Incomplete CDR3 DNA: TGTGCCAGCAGTGATGCTGGAGATGAACAGTAC.

Concerning this clone: Gene names are mouse gene names. The read terminates 1 residue before the CDR3 end, so the remaining end is supplied by the germline J gene. The gene calls are TRBV4 and TRBJ1-5, with a possible D match to TRBD1 (5 bases). Deletions cut 4 bases from V and 3 bases from J, with 10 bases between. Germline V CDR1 and CDR2: LGHDT, YNNKQL (reference sequence). The length of the CDR3 is 14 residues. CDR3 DNA (partial): TGTGCCAGCAGCTCCAGGGAAGGCAACCAGGCTCCGCTT. Its translation is CASSSREGNQAPL. The whole CDR3 reads CASSSREGNQAPLF.

On this clone: Each gene name is a mouse one. Read data end 1 residue before the CDR3 end; the end is taken from the germline J gene. The V gene is TRBV13-2, the J gene TRBJ1-2; D unclear. The CDR3 has 14 residues. Trimming cost V 0 bases and J 0 bases, with 6 bases left between them. CDR1 is NNHNN, CDR2 SYGAGS, per germline (reference sequence). The covered CDR3 bases are TGTGCCAGCGGTGATGCGAAGGCAAACTCCGACTACACC. Translating gives CASGDAKANSDYT. The full CDR3 is CASGDAKANSDYTF.

A note on this clone: A read error may account for a junction end that differs from germline. Gene names and germline refer to mouse. The read stops 1 residue short of the end of the CDR3; the missing end is completed from the germline J gene. The rearrangement joins TRBV13-1 to TRBJ2-7; D may correspond to TRBD1 or TRBD2 (5 bases each). The germline V gene has CDR1 NSHNY and CDR2 SYGAGN. This CDR3 has 12 amino acids. Here the CDR3 reads CAGSRGLYEQYF. CDR3 DNA (partial): TGTGCCGGCAGTCGGGGCCTCTATGAACAGTAC.

As regards this clone: All gene names here are mouse names. Sequencing ends 1 residue short of the CDR3 end; the germline J gene provides the rest. The V gene is TRBV17, the J gene TRBJ2-5; 10 nucleotides agree with TRBD2. This CDR3 has 14 amino acids. The V gene's germline CDR1 is MNHDT and CDR2 YYDKIL. With 2 bases clipped from V and 5 bases from J, the junction kept 1 base outside the gene matches. The part of the CDR3 DNA that was read is TGTGCTAGCAGTAGACTGGGGGGGCGAGACACCCAGTAC. Protein sequence: CASSRLGGRDTQY. The entire CDR3 protein is CASSRLGGRDTQYF.

A few counts support this clone. Each gene name is a mouse one. The observed sequence ends 1 residue before the CDR3 terminus, with the missing tail filled in from the germline J gene. The chain links TRBV12-2 to TRBJ1-3, with 7 nucleotides matching TRBD1. The CDR3 totals 14 residues. V lost 1 base and J lost 4; bases outside the gene matches: 3. In germline, CDR1 is SGHLS, CDR2 HYDKME. The CDR3 sequence: CASSLRGHGNTLYF. The CDR3 bases that were read are TGTGCCAGCTCTCTGAGGGGGCACGGAAATACGCTCTAT.

As to this clone: Gene and germline names: mouse. The CDR3 spells CASSDGGRGYEQYF. The sequenced part of the CDR3 DNA is TGTGCCAGCAGTGATGGGGGCCGGGGATATGAACAGTAC. The chain recombines TRBV13-3 with TRBJ2-7, with D tentatively TRBD1 or TRBD2 (5 bases each). The read stops 1 residue short of the end of the CDR3; the missing end is completed from the germline J gene. The CDR3 totals 14 residues. Germline lookup yields CDR1 NNHDY and CDR2 SYVADS. Trimming left V 0 bases short and J 4 bases short, with 11 bases between.

Comments on this clone: Here the gene names and germline are mouse. The read falls 1 residue short of the CDR3 end, and the missing part is taken from the germline J gene. The chain carries TRBV26 and TRBJ2-1; D may be TRBD1 (6 bases). V was trimmed by 4 bases and J by 6 bases, leaving 10 bases between them. This CDR3 has 13 residues. Per germline, CDR1 KGHPV and CDR2 FQNQEV (reference sequence). CDR3: CASSHPTGAEQFF. The sequenced part of the CDR3 DNA is TGTGCCAGCAGTCATCCGACAGGTGCTGAGCAGTTC.

As regards this clone: The junction does not match germline at one end; this may be a read error. Gene labels here are mouse ones. Read sequence stops 1 residue before the CDR3 end, and the germline J gene provides the missing end. This chain links TRBV13-1 with TRBJ2-2; unclear D gene. This CDR3 has 15 amino acids. Looked up from germline, CDR1 is NSHNY and CDR2 is SYGAGN. The CDR3 protein is CARSDAPISGNSLYF. The CDR3 bases that were read are TGTGCCCGCAGTGATGCACCCATTTCCGGAAACTCGCTCTAC.

This clone is judged large. Gene names and germline match the mouse. The sequenced CDR3 bases are TGTGCCAGCAGCCAGGGGGACATGGTCAACCAGGCTCCGCTT. Translating it yields CASSQGDMVNQAPL. The complete CDR3 sequence is CASSQGDMVNQAPLF. The chain links TRBV2 to TRBJ1-5; the D gene is possibly TRBD1 (6 bases). The sequenced fragment ends 1 residue before the CDR3 boundary, so the rest is inferred from the germline J gene. V was cut by 3 bases and J by 3 bases, with 12 bases left in between. The CDR3 has 15 residues. Germline V CDR1 and CDR2: LGHNA, YSYQKL.

Of note for this clone: The listed genes are named as in mouse. The read is 1 residue too short to cover the CDR3 end, so that end is filled in from the germline J gene. V usage is TRBV3 and J usage is TRBJ1-1, with 8 nucleotides matching TRBD1. The trim removed 2 bases at V and 4 bases at J, leaving 0 bases unmatched. Germline loops: CDR1 SNHLY, CDR2 FYNGKV (reference sequence). The CDR3 has 13 residues. CDR3 loop: CASSLTGGTEVFF. CDR3 DNA (partial): TGTGCCAGCAGCTTAACAGGGGGCACAGAAGTCTTC.

As regards this clone: Gene names are mouse gene names. The read ends 1 residue before the CDR3 terminus; that terminus is restored from the germline J gene. The rearrangement uses TRBV26 and TRBJ1-2, with D uncertain. The CDR3 loop spans 12 amino acids. The germline gives CDR1 KGHPV, CDR2 FQNQEV (reference sequence). The V and J ends lost 2 bases and 3 bases respectively, with 4 bases between them. The CDR3 bases that were read are TGTGCCAGCAGTCTGGGGGACTCCGACTACACC. Amino acids: CASSLGDSDYT. The entire CDR3 is CASSLGDSDYTF.

Worth noting for this clone: Each gene name is a mouse one. With the read ending 1 residue before the CDR3 end, the germline J gene is used to fill in that end. The chain employs TRBV26 and TRBJ2-7, with 12 bases aligning to TRBD2. Germline lookup yields CDR1 KGHPV and CDR2 FQNQEV (reference sequence). The V gene end was trimmed by 4 bases and the J gene end by 6 bases; junction bases not matched to a gene: 4. The CDR3 consists of 14 residues. The CDR3 is CASSQDWGGVEQYF. The DNA read from the CDR3 is TGTGCCAGCAGTCAAGACTGGGGGGGCGTTGAACAGTAC. Full variable domain (missing parts from reference TRBV26 and TRBJ2-7): NSKVIQTPRYLVKGQGQKAKMRCIPEKGHPVVFWYQQNKNNEFKFLINFQNQEVLQQIDMTEKRFSAECPSNSPCSLEIQSSEAGDSALYLCASSQDWGGVEQYFGPGTRLTVL.

Comments on this clone: Gene names and germline match the mouse. The observed sequence ends 1 residue before the CDR3 terminus, with the missing tail filled in from the germline J gene. The chain combines TRBV3 with TRBJ2-3, with a possible D match to TRBD1 (6 bases). Trimming took off 6 bases at V and 2 bases at J, with 9 bases between the two ends. Germline V gene lookup returns CDR1 SNHLY and CDR2 FYNGKV (reference sequence). The CDR3 is made up of 13 amino acids. This CDR3 reads CASRRTDAETLYF. CDR3 bases read: TGTGCCAGCAGGCGGACAGATGCAGAAACGCTGTAT.

This clone was seen a handful of times. Gene names denote mouse genes. The CDR3 is cut off 1 residue early in the read; its end comes from the germline J gene. V gene TRBV3 combines with J gene TRBJ2-7; 8 bases align to TRBD1. Trimming cost V 5 bases and J 2 bases; bases outside gene matches: 2. The V gene's germline CDR1 is SNHLY and CDR2 FYNGKV (reference sequence). This CDR3 contains 13 residues. The CDR3 sequence: CASSPGGAYEQYF. CDR3 DNA, as far as it was read: TGTGCCAGCAGCCCAGGGGGCGCCTATGAACAGTAC.

This clone has only a few counts. The germline and genes are mouse ones. The read gets to within 1 residue of the CDR3 end, and the germline J gene fills in the rest. The J gene is TRBJ2-3, the V gene TRBV23; the table's D call, TRBD1, was not checked against the DNA. Germline CDR1 is KGHTA and CDR2 is FQNQQP. CDR3 length: 15 amino acids. The CDR3 sequence is CSSSRTGGGAETLYF. CDR3 DNA (partial): TGCTCCAGCAGTCGAACAGGGGGCGGTGCAGAAACGCTGTAT.

A remark on this clone: Here the gene names and germline are mouse. The CDR3 end lies 1 residue beyond the end of the read and is filled in from the germline J gene. The rearrangement links TRBV13-1 to TRBJ2-4; D ambiguous. This CDR3 has 14 amino acids. With 1 base removed from V and 2 bases from J, the gap between germline ends came to 8 bases. Germline CDR1 and CDR2: NSHNY and SYGAGN. CDR3 DNA, as far as it was read: TGTGCCAGCAGTGATCGGGAGGCTCAAAACACCTTGTAC. As protein: CASSDREAQNTLY. The whole CDR3 is CASSDREAQNTLYF.

Points on this clone: Mouse gene names apply. The read falls 1 residue short of the CDR3 end, and the missing part is taken from the germline J gene. The chain couples TRBV3 to TRBJ1-2, with 8 bases fitting TRBD1. The CDR3 has 15 residues. Germline V gene sequence: CDR1 SNHLY, CDR2 FYNGKV (reference sequence). J was trimmed by 4 bases and V by 1 base; bases with no gene match: 5. Incomplete CDR3 DNA: TGTGCCAGCAGCTTAGTGACAGGGGCACCCTCCGACTACACC. It codes for CASSLVTGAPSDYT. The whole CDR3 protein is CASSLVTGAPSDYTF.

The table lists this clone with a few counts. All gene names here are mouse names. The CDR3 sequence: CASSPRTSYEQYF. CDR3 DNA (partial): TGTGCCAGCAGTCCTCGCACCTCCTATGAACAGTAC. This sequence joins TRBV26 and TRBJ2-7; no clear D. The observed sequence ends 1 residue before the CDR3 terminus, with the missing tail filled in from the germline J gene. V lost 4 bases to trimming and J lost 0 bases, with 7 bases between them. This CDR3 has 13 residues. Germline CDR1 is KGHPV and CDR2 is FQNQEV (reference sequence).

Comment on this clone: Gene names denote mouse genes. Read sequence stops 1 residue before the CDR3 end, and the germline J gene provides the missing end. This chain links TRBV16 with TRBJ1-1, with a weak D call TRBD1 (5 bases). This CDR3 contains 14 residues. CDR1 and CDR2 from the germline V gene are SGHSA and FRNQAP. The V gene lost 5 bases and the J gene lost 0 bases, with 10 bases spanning the gap. CDR3 loop: CASSLQGSNTEVFF. The part of the CDR3 DNA that was read is TGTGCAAGCAGCCTTCAGGGCTCAAACACAGAAGTCTTC.

With respect to this clone: Mouse gene names apply. The CDR3 end lies 1 residue beyond the end of the read and is filled in from the germline J gene. The V call is TRBV15, the J call TRBJ2-2, with TRBD1 matching 7 bases. From germline, CDR1 is SGHND and CDR2 FRSKSL. The ends lost 3 bases at V and 0 bases at J; junction bases unmatched: 1. CDR3 size: 15 residues. The CDR3 protein is CASSFGTANTGQLYF. The covered CDR3 bases are TGTGCCAGCAGTTTTGGGACAGCAAACACCGGGCAGCTCTAC.

Details on this clone: Gene names denote mouse genes. Sequencing ends 1 residue short of the CDR3 end; the germline J gene provides the rest. The chain carries TRBV13-3 and TRBJ2-1; TRBD2 agrees at 7 bases. There are 15 residues in the CDR3. Germline V lookup: CDR1 NNHDY, CDR2 SYVADS. V shed 0 bases, J shed 2 bases, and the junction held 2 bases outside the gene matches. The DNA read from the CDR3 is TGTGCCAGCAGTGATGTCCTGGGGGACTATGCTGAGCAGTTC. Translation gives CASSDVLGDYAEQF. The whole CDR3 is CASSDVLGDYAEQFF.

About this clone itself: These gene names are mouse names. The sequence runs out 1 residue before the end of the CDR3; the remainder is reconstructed from the germline J gene. This sequence joins TRBV26 and TRBJ1-2; D gene uncertain. Trimming took 3 bases from V and 0 from J, leaving 5 bases between them. Germline V gene sequence: CDR1 KGHPV, CDR2 FQNQEV (reference sequence). CDR3 length equals 13 residues. The covered CDR3 bases are TGTGCCAGCAGTCTTACAGCAAACTCCGACTACACC. This translates into CASSLTANSDYT. In full, the CDR3 is CASSLTANSDYTF.

A word on this clone: Mouse names are used for the genes. CDR3 sequence: CASSNGQANTEVFF. CDR3 DNA (partial): TGTGCCAGCAGTAATGGACAAGCAAACACAGAAGTCTTC. The rearrangement joins TRBV26 to TRBJ1-1, with D tentatively TRBD1 (5 bases). Read data end 1 residue before the CDR3 end; the end is taken from the germline J gene. Germline CDR1 and CDR2: KGHPV and FQNQEV (reference sequence). The CDR3 contains 14 residues. V was pared by 5 bases and J by 0 bases, with 10 bases between.